This T cell receptor (beta chain) stems from a study of T cell responses to AZD1222 COVID-19 vaccine. Study outcomes and limitations: At baseline, seropositivity was found in only 6 or 7 AZD1222 recipients. Recipients of two AZD1222 doses showed rising Spike-specific TCR breadth and depth.

As concerns this clone: No antigen is known for it.

The assay was immunoSEQ multiplex PCR, and TCRdb's table has in-frame clones only and misses some. The table includes under 200,000 clones, under 95% detected once. The germline gives CDR1 SGHNT, CDR2 YYREEE (reference sequence). This CDR3 contains 13 residues. V was shortened by 2 bases and J by 1 base, with 6 bases between the two germline ends. This rearrangement joins TRBV5-4 to TRBJ1-1; D call uncertain. Specimen: peripheral blood, collected 28 days after the second AZD1222 dose. This clonotype was sampled from an adult who received the AZD1222 COVID-19 vaccine. CDR3 sequence (DNA): TGTGCCAGCAGCTTCCCCCCGAACACTGAAGCTTTCTTT. It yields the protein CASSFPPNTEAFF.